These 21 T cell receptor beta chains were all obtained from the same sample, sequenced in a study of a mutant IDH1 vaccine in newly diagnosed glioma. Clones were sequenced by immunoSEQ multiplex PCR, and TCRdb holds only the in-frame ones, with some missing. The sample contains tens of thousands of clones, 93% of which appear only once. Noted time point: baseline, week 1 (first vaccination visit). As for treatment: pre-vaccination baseline after standard-of-care therapy. Source: PBMCs, taken from a glioma patient treated with radiotherapy, temozolomide or both. Receptors originate from a man aged 40-49 years with glioma.

Only one count was recorded for this clone. This chain connects TRBV30 to TRBJ1-5; D uncertain. Trimming removed 6 bases at V and 2 bases at J, with 8 bases between. CDR1 is GTSNPN, CDR2 SVGIG, per germline (reference sequence). This CDR3 comprises 12 residues. CDR3 protein: CACKDGNQPQHF. The DNA of the CDR3 is TGTGCCTGTAAGGACGGCAATCAGCCCCAGCATTTT.

The chain carries TRBV4-1 and TRBJ1-5; D is ambiguous. The CDR3 spans 13 residues. From germline, CDR1 is MGHRA and CDR2 YSYEKL. V gave up 0 bases and J gave up 6 bases, with 6 bases separating them. CDR3 DNA sequence: TGCGCCAGCAGCCAAGACGATCGTCAGCCCCAGCATTTT. Its translation: CASSQDDRQPQHF.

The V gene is TRBV23-1, the J gene TRBJ2-5; the match to TRBD1 covers 8 bases. TRBV23-1 is identified as an open reading frame with a role that is uncertain. There are 16 residues in the CDR3. V was clipped by 3 bases and J by 0 bases; unmatched bases: 6. The CDR3 DNA follows: TGCGCCAGCAGTCATTCGACAGGGGCCGACCAAGAGACCCAGTACTTC. Translated, it gives CASSHSTGADQETQYF.

The chain is built from TRBV7-9 and TRBJ2-1; D may correspond to TRBD1 or TRBD2 (6 bases each). This CDR3 contains 14 residues. Germline lookup yields CDR1 SEHNR and CDR2 FQNEAQ (reference sequence). Trimming pared 5 bases from V and 2 bases from J, leaving 10 bases between. The CDR3, as DNA: TGTGCCAGCAGCCCCGGGGGCGCCTACAATGAGCAGTTCTTC. This encodes CASSPGGAYNEQFF.

The rearrangement joins TRBV23-1 to TRBJ1-5, with a possible D match to TRBD1 (5 bases). TRBV23-1 carries the ORF label, with uncertain function. This CDR3 region has 12 residues. Trimming left V 3 bases short and J 11 bases short, with 11 bases between. The CDR3 sequence is CASSHFAGAQHF. CDR3 bases: TGCGCCAGCAGTCACTTCGCGGGGGCCCAGCATTTT.

This chain joins TRBV19 and TRBJ1-4, with 7 bases matching TRBD1. Germline V gene data show CDR1 as LNHDA and CDR2 as SQIVND (reference sequence). The CDR3 is made up of 15 amino acids. V dropped 6 bases and J dropped 5; count of bases not matched to a gene: 9. The CDR3 loop is CASSPPGGTNEKLFF. The CDR3 coding sequence is TGTGCCAGTAGCCCGCCAGGGGGTACGAATGAAAAACTGTTTTTT.

This chain links TRBV27 with TRBJ2-7; D may match TRBD1 or TRBD2 (5 bases each). V lost 5 bases, J lost 7 bases, and 15 bases lay in between. Germline V gene sequence: CDR1 MNHEY, CDR2 SMNVEV (reference sequence). The CDR3 is 13 residues long. The CDR3 coding sequence is TGTGCCAGCAGTCCGGGGCAGGGCCTGGAGCAGTACTTC. It specifies CASSPGQGLEQYF.

The chain combines TRBV18 with TRBJ1-5, with D maybe TRBD1 (5 bases). Germline CDR1 reads KGHSH; CDR2 reads LQKENI. The V gene lost 6 bases and the J gene lost 0 bases, with 15 bases spanning the gap. This CDR3 is 16 amino acids long. The CDR3: CASSRGGDYSNQPQHF. The DNA of the CDR3 is TGTGCCAGCTCTCGGGGGGGGGATTATAGCAATCAGCCCCAGCATTTT.

The rearrangement links TRBV5-1 to TRBJ2-1; 13 bases line up with TRBD2. The CDR3 is 17 amino acids. The junction had 9 bases not matched to a gene; V was cut back by 2 bases and J by 7 bases. Germline assignment: CDR1 SGHRS and CDR2 YFSETQ. The CDR3 loop reads CASSLGLAGVGRNEQFF. The CDR3 nucleotides are TGCGCCAGCAGCTTAGGACTAGCGGGAGTTGGGCGGAATGAGCAGTTCTTC.

The chain links TRBV4-1 to TRBJ1-5, with unresolved D. Germline lookup yields CDR1 MGHRA and CDR2 YSYEKL. Between the trimmed V and J ends, which lost 4 bases and 5 bases, there was a span of 15 bases. This CDR3 region has 15 residues. CDR3 in amino acids: CASSPLGLRDQPQHF. Written as DNA, the CDR3 is TGCGCCAGCAGCCCGCTGGGGTTACGCGATCAGCCCCAGCATTTT.

The CDR3 DNA reads TGTGCCAGCAGCTCTCGGACAGGGTTACCCTACGAGCAGTACTTC. Protein sequence: CASSSRTGLPYEQYF. The chain couples TRBV11-3 to TRBJ2-7, with TRBD1 matching over 8 bases. The CDR3 length is 15 residues. V trimming: 4 bases; J trimming: 2 bases; junction bases outside the gene matches: 7. Germline V gene lookup returns CDR1 SGHNT and CDR2 YENEEA.

The chain employs TRBV11-2 and TRBJ1-6; D is undetermined. V was clipped by 1 base and J by 15 bases, with 10 bases between them. The CDR3 contains 12 residues. Germline-derived CDR1 and CDR2 are SGHAT and FQNNGV. The CDR3 protein is CASSLVPFGLHF. The CDR3 DNA follows: TGTGCCAGCAGCTTAGTCCCGTTCGGCCTCCACTTT. Combining the CDR3 with reference TRBV11-2 and TRBJ1-6 gives the whole variable domain EAGVAQSPRYKIIEKRQSVAFWCNPISGHATLYWYQQILGQGPKLLIQFQNNGVVDDSQLPKDRFSAERLKGVDSTLKIQPAKLEDSAVYLCASSLVPFGLHFGNGTRLTVT.

The chain employs TRBV4-1 and TRBJ2-7, with TRBD1 identical over 7 bases. The CDR3 loop spans 14 amino acids. J gave up 3 bases and V 4 bases, and 6 bases lay outside the gene matches. Looked up from germline, CDR1 is MGHRA and CDR2 is YSYEKL. CDR3 sequence reads: CASSPGDSNYEQYF. The CDR3 DNA reads TGCGCCAGCAGCCCCGGGGACAGCAACTACGAGCAGTACTTC.

As DNA, the CDR3 is TGTGCCAGCAGTGAACAGACGCCAGATACGCAGTATTTT. Translation: CASSEQTPDTQYF. V gene TRBV25-1 combines with J gene TRBJ2-3; D not resolved. The germline CDR1 and CDR2 sequences are MGHDK and SYGVNS. V was trimmed by 2 bases and J by 4 bases, leaving 7 bases between them. The CDR3 is 13 residues long.

The chain uses TRBV30 and TRBJ1-1; D gene unclear. The germline CDR1 and CDR2 sequences are GTSNPN and SVGIG (reference sequence). CDR3 length: 13 residues. Trimming took 1 base from V and 2 from J, leaving 8 bases between them. The CDR3 nucleotides are TGTGCCTGGAGTGAAACAGATAACACTGAAGCTTTCTTT. Protein: CAWSETDNTEAFF.

The chain has TRBV18 and TRBJ1-5, with D unclear. The CDR3 contains 14 residues. V lost 2 bases and J 3 bases, leaving 8 bases between the germline ends. Germline V gives CDR1 KGHSH, CDR2 LQKENI. The CDR3 region is CASSPMGINQPQHF. DNA of the CDR3: TGTGCCAGCTCACCAATGGGGATCAATCAGCCCCAGCATTTT.

The rearrangement uses TRBV19 and TRBJ1-5, with D tentatively TRBD1 (5 bases). With 5 bases removed from V and 6 bases from J, the gap between germline ends came to 11 bases. The CDR3 contains 13 residues. Germline V gene lookup returns CDR1 LNHDA and CDR2 SQIVND (reference sequence). CDR3 nucleotide sequence: TGTGCCAGTAGTGCAGACAGAGCTCAGCCCCAGCATTTT. As protein: CASSADRAQPQHF.

The rearrangement links TRBV4-1 to TRBJ1-2; D perhaps matches TRBD1 (5 bases). Trimming removed 1 base at V and 8 bases at J, with 11 bases between. The CDR3 has 13 amino acids. Germline CDR1 reads MGHRA; CDR2 reads YSYEKL. DNA for the CDR3: TGCGCCAGCAGCCAAGCCTCCGAGGGGGGCTACACCTTC. Residues: CASSQASEGGYTF.

This chain uses TRBV2 with TRBJ2-7; D call uncertain. Trimming took 7 bases from V and 3 from J, leaving 7 bases between them. This CDR3 has 11 residues. CDR1 is SNHLY, CDR2 FYNNEI, per germline. The CDR3 protein is CASMYSYEQYF. The CDR3 bases are TGTGCCAGCATGTATAGCTACGAGCAGTACTTC.

CDR3 coding DNA: TGTGCCAGCTGCGAGTGTTCGGAGTTCGCAACTAATGAAAAACTGTTTTTT. This encodes CASCECSEFATNEKLFF. The chain joins TRBV21-1 to TRBJ1-4. TRBV21-1 is noted as a pseudogene. This CDR3 has 17 amino acids.

The chain couples TRBV5-1 to TRBJ2-7; D is tentatively TRBD1 or TRBD2 (5 bases each). CDR3 length: 14 amino acids. Trimming removed 2 bases at V and 4 bases at J, with 13 bases between. Per germline, CDR1 SGHRS and CDR2 YFSETQ. CDR3 DNA sequence: TGCGCCAGCAGCTTAACGGGGCTCGCTTACGAGCAGTACTTC. Translated, it gives CASSLTGLAYEQYF. Combining the CDR3 with reference TRBV5-1 and TRBJ2-7 gives the whole variable domain KAGVTQTPRYLIKTRGQQVTLSCSPISGHRSVSWYQQTPGQGLQFLFEYFSETQRNKGNFPGRFSGRQFSNSRSEMNVSTLELGDSALYLCASSLTGLAYEQYFGPGTRLTVT.